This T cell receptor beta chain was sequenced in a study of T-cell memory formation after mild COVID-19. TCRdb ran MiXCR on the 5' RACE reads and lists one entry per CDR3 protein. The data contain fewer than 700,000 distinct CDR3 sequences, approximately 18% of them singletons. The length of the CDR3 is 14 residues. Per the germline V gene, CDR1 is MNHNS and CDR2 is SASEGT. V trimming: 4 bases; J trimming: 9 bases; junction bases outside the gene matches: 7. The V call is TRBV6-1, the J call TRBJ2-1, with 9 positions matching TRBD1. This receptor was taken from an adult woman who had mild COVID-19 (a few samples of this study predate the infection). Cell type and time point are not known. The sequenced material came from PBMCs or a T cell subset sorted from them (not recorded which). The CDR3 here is CASSGGQGIVEQFF. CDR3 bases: TGTGCCAGCAGTGGGGGACAGGGCATCGTTGAGCAGTTCTTC.